The sequence of this T cell receptor beta chain was determined in a study of follicular helper T cells after annual influenza vaccination. The study's findings and limits: Just roughly 9-22% of cells analyzed had recovered productive TCRB sequences.

The assay was immunoSEQ multiplex PCR, and TCRdb's table has in-frame clones only and misses some. The sample yields some 10,000 clones, approximately 84% seen once. The time point here: 2015-2016 season, pre-vaccination. Subjects lived in the community and lacked influenza vaccine within the prior 6 months. The CDR3 is 16 amino acids. CDR1 and CDR2 from the germline V gene are SGHTA and FQGNSA. Trimming pared 5 bases from V and 0 bases from J, leaving 11 bases between. To note about this clone: Its antigen is unknown.

Sequencing was performed on CXCR5+ CD38- circulating T follicular helper cells from blood, taken on the day of influenza vaccination. Subset in this sample: circulating Tfh, non-naive CD4+CXCR5+PD-1+ (ICOS+CD38+ or ICOS-CD38-). The chain uses TRBV7-2 and TRBJ2-6; weak D call: TRBD2 (5 bases). The clonotype originates from an adult who received the influenza vaccine. CDR3 in amino acids: CASSPDGLSGANVLTF. CDR3 nucleotides: TGTGCCAGCAGCCCTGACGGACTCTCTGGGGCCAACGTCCTGACTTTC.